This entry concerns a single T cell receptor beta chain. No cognate antigen has been identified for it. There are no base qualities to consult, and no much larger clone falls within one base. The Qiagen DNeasy kit was used to extract genomic DNA from unsorted PBMCs and from the negatively selected CD4+ and CD8+ fractions. TCR beta CDR3 regions were subjected to amplification by immunoSEQ multiplex PCR with primers that anneal to V and J segments. A synthetic immune receptor repertoire was used to minimize amplification bias, and any residual bias was removed computationally once sequencing was done. Concerning the study's data processing: Custom Python scripts were used to quantify repertoire diversity as the Shannon entropy index. Unsorted, CD4+ and CD8+ repertoires were analyzed separately, except in combined analyses where CD4+ and CD8+ sequences were merged in silico. Clonal expansion was defined as at least a 2-fold frequency increase after treatment relative to C1D1, with a pseudocount of 0.5 for undetected baseline clones. Singleton clones were defined as clones with 0 or 1 copy at C1D1, and non-singleton clones were defined as clones with 2 or more copies. By matching protein sequences in sorted samples from the same patient, clones expanded in unsorted samples were annotated as CD4+, CD8+ or unknown. Wilcoxon tests on paired samples were used to test changes in diversity from C1D1 to C4D1. The table was pulled from immuneACCESS by TCRdb, which kept in-frame rearrangements only. Such tables lose some clones; where checked, under half of the loss comes from unresolved V genes, and the rest has no known cause. The DNA gave D and trimming, while V, J and clone size come from that table. The sample table lists fewer than 15,000 clones, around 84% of them with a count of one. Clones ranked in the top ten supply 4.6% of the sample.

The data belong to a study of PD-1 blockade in classical Hodgkin lymphoma (dated by TCRdb to the early 2020s). General notes on the study: Nivolumab dosing was 3 mg/kg intravenously every 2 weeks, continuing until either disease progression or unacceptable toxicity. To define a peripheral blood immune signature of response to PD-1 blockade in classical Hodgkin lymphoma, the study combined TCR beta sequencing with CyTOF.

The time point tag for this specimen amounts to: cycle 1 day 1 (C1D1), immediately before nivolumab initiation. Every trial patient had relapsed after autologous stem cell transplantation, and cohorts A, B and C differed in prior brentuximab vedotin exposure. A total of fewer than 65 patients with relapsed/refractory classical Hodgkin lymphoma made up the trial cohort, and each patient's best overall response was complete response, partial response or progressive disease. In the multi-cohort phase II CheckMate 205 trial, trial patients received single-agent nivolumab. Best overall response was determined by an independent review committee according to the 2007 International Working Group response criteria. PBMCs from the trial were collected at three points: immediately before nivolumab initiation (C1D1), and during therapy at cycle 2 day 1 and cycle 4 day 1. Peripheral blood was collected in 8 mL Vacutainer Cell Preparation Tubes, from which PBMCs were isolated by centrifugation and then cryopreserved.

The investigation overall reported the following: The study covered only a single clinical trial cohort, and the causes of the repertoire differences, possibly disease activity or prior therapy, were still not defined. Newly diagnosed patients were reported to have lower baseline TCR diversity than healthy donors, and relapsed/refractory patients were reported to have lower baseline TCR diversity still. Trial patients with a complete response had baseline diversity similar to that of newly diagnosed patients, while partial responders and progressors had significantly lower diversity. Patients starting nivolumab less than 1 year after ASCT had lower diversity and were excluded from later analyses to avoid confounding by immune reconstitution. A significant rise by C4D1 was seen in CD4+ but not CD8+ TCR diversity (p=0.0027 vs p=0.16), with the rise being most apparent in complete responders (p=0.02).

This specimen was peripheral blood mononuclear cells (PBMCs), taken at baseline. The receptor was isolated from a human donor with classical Hodgkin lymphoma.

The DNA sequence reads TGTGCCAGTAGTATACGAGGGGGAGACAAAGGCTATGGCTACACCTTC. This sequence encodes CASSIRGGDKGYGYTF. Recombination connected TRBV19 to TRBJ1-2; a weak D assignment points to TRBD1 (6 bases agree). The CDR3 sequence holds 16 residues, the cysteine and phenylalanine included. Just the 48-base CDR3 DNA is kept, in frame starting at base 1. Via the germline V gene (reference sequence), CDR1 is LNHDA and CDR2 SQIVND. Deletion took 2 bases off V and 4 bases off J, with a span of 17 bases between the germline ends.